These T cell receptor beta chains were read from a single sample in a study of blood T cell repertoires in COVID-19. Profiled with immunoSEQ multiplex PCR; TCRdb holds only in-frame clones, not every one. The profile shows fewer than 500,000 clones, around 91% of them singletons. The sample taken for sequencing was PBMCs or T cells enriched from blood (not recorded which). The receptors shown here come from a young man who had recovered from COVID-19. CDR3s include the opening cysteine and the closing phenylalanine or tryptophan. Each record gives: V gene, J gene, clone size, CDR3 length, D gene, CDR3 DNA, CDR3 protein. The D gene is left open where the match is weak. Size tells how often a clone was seen (once, few, many) or the class of an expanded clone, and some rows leave it out.

>TRBV6-5|TRBJ2-7|NA|15|TRBD2
TGTGCCAGCAGCCAGGCTAGCGGGAGCTCCTACGAGCAGTACTTC
CASSQASGSSYEQYF
>TRBV30|TRBJ1-6|NA|15|TRBD1
TGTGCCTGGAGTACCCCGGGACAGGGAAATTCACCCCTCCACTTT
CAWSTPGQGNSPLHF
>TRBV5-8|TRBJ2-3|once|14|TRBD1
TGTGCCAGCAGCCTGACAGGGCCGACAGATACGCAGTATTTT
CASSLTGPTDTQYF
>TRBV6-5|TRBJ2-2|NA|16|TRBD1
TGTGCCAGCAGTTTCGGACAGGGTTGGAACACCGGGGAGCTGTTTTTT
CASSFGQGWNTGELFF
>TRBV27|TRBJ1-2|once|16|NA
TGTGCCAGCAGTCCGCATGCGGGCACTGCCATCTATGGCTACACCTTC
CASSPHAGTAIYGYTF
>TRBV7-2|TRBJ2-7|NA|14|TRBD2
TGTGCCAGCAGCGTAGCGGGAGGTACCTACGAGCAGTACTTC
CASSVAGGTYEQYF
>TRBV10-2|TRBJ2-4|NA|16|TRBD1
TGCGCCAGCAGTGAAACGGGACAGGAACGCAAAAACATTCAGTACTTC
CASSETGQERKNIQYF
>TRBV2|TRBJ1-4|NA|15|NA
TGTGCCAGCAGTGATTCCGGGACACCCCCTGAAAAACTGTTTTTT
CASSDSGTPPEKLFF
>TRBV11-3|TRBJ2-7|NA|13|NA
TGTGCCAGCAGCTTATCATCGGGTTACGAGCAGTACTTC
CASSLSSGYEQYF
>TRBV19|TRBJ2-2|NA|17|TRBD2
TGTGCCAGTAGTACGGGACTAGCGGGGGTGAACACCGGGGAGCTGTTTTTT
CASSTGLAGVNTGELFF
>TRBV28|TRBJ1-6|few|15|TRBD1
TGTGCCAGCAGTTTTCTCCGACAGGGAAATTCACCCCTCCACTTT
CASSFLRQGNSPLHF
>TRBV5-1|TRBJ1-1|few|14|TRBD1
TGCGCCAGCAACTCGGACAGGGGTATGACTGAAGCTTTCTTT
CASNSDRGMTEAFF
>TRBV28|TRBJ2-7|NA|14|TRBD1
TGTGCCAGCAGCCGGACAGGGAAAGTCAACGAGCAGTACTTC
CASSRTGKVNEQYF
>TRBV5-4|TRBJ2-7|NA|15|NA
TGTGCCAGCAGCTTGGATCGCGGCAGCTCCTACGAGCAGTACTTC
CASSLDRGSSYEQYF
>TRBV28|TRBJ1-5|NA|15|NA
TGTGCCAGCAGTTTGGGCAGGCGTTCTGGGCAGCCCCAGCATTTT
CASSLGRRSGQPQHF
>TRBV30|TRBJ1-3|NA|13|NA
TGTGCCTGGAAAGAGGATCGGGGGGACACCATATATTTT
CAWKEDRGDTIYF
>TRBV3-1/TRBV3-2|TRBJ2-1|NA|13|NA
TGTGCCAGCAGCCAAGGATCGGTCAATGAGCAGTTCTTC
CASSQGSVNEQFF
>TRBV7-9|TRBJ2-4|NA|17|NA
TGTGCCAGCAGCCGCGCAACAGGAGAACTAGCCAAAAACATTCAGTACTTC
CASSRATGELAKNIQYF
>TRBV11-2|TRBJ2-2|NA|12|NA
TGTGCCAGCAGCCAACAAGCCGGGGAGCTGTTTTTT
CASSQQAGELFF
>TRBV19|TRBJ2-2|NA|15|TRBD2
TGTGCCAGTAGGCGAGCGGGAGGCAACACCGGGGAGCTGTTTTTT
CASRRAGGNTGELFF
>TRBV18|TRBJ2-7|NA|14|NA
TGTGCCAGCTCACCAGGAGCGGGTTCCAACGAGCAGTACTTC
CASSPGAGSNEQYF
>TRBV7-9|TRBJ2-1|NA|18|TRBD2
TGTGCCAGCAGCTTAAAAGGGCTAGCGGTGAGCTCCTACAATGAGCAGTTCTTC
CASSLKGLAVSSYNEQFF
>TRBV4-1|TRBJ1-4|NA|18|NA
TGCGCCAGCAGCCGAAGGACAGCTAGTCGATCAACTAATGAAAAACTGTTTTTT
CASSRRTASRSTNEKLFF
>TRBV28|TRBJ1-3|NA|13|NA
TGTGCCGGCCGGGGAGGAAGAGAGGACACCATATATTTT
CAGRGGREDTIYF
>TRBV5-1|TRBJ2-3|NA|15|TRBD2
TGCGCCAGCAGCTTCATAGCGGGAGTGGTAGATACGCAGTATTTT
CASSFIAGVVDTQYF
>TRBV7-2|TRBJ2-5|NA|13|NA
TGTGCCAGCAGCTTAGACCGAGAAGAGACCCAGTACTTC
CASSLDREETQYF
>TRBV28|TRBJ2-3|NA|12|NA
TGTGCCAGCACCAGGGCCACAGATACGCAGTATTTT
CASTRATDTQYF
>TRBV28|TRBJ2-1|once|17|NA
TGTGCCAGCAGCCCGGGATCCGGGAGACCGCCTTTTGGTGAGCAGTTCTTC
CASSPGSGRPPFGEQFF
>TRBV7-9|TRBJ1-2|NA|13|NA
TGTGCCAGCAGCTCCGGGACATCCTATGGCTACACCTTC
CASSSGTSYGYTF
>TRBV7-2|TRBJ2-2|NA|15|TRBD1
TGTGCCAGCAGCCAAGGGACAGTGAACACCGGGGAGCTGTTTTTT
CASSQGTVNTGELFF
>TRBV5-5|TRBJ2-3|once|15|TRBD2
TGTGCCAGCAGTTTGACTAGCGGGGGAACAGATACGCAGTATTTT
CASSLTSGGTDTQYF
>TRBV30|TRBJ1-6|once|14|NA
TGTGCCTGGGGGACACCAATTTATAATTCACCCCTCCACTTT
CAWGTPIYNSPLHF
>TRBV7-9|TRBJ1-1|once|14|TRBD1
TGTGCCAGCAGCTCGAGGGACAGTTGGACTGAAGCTTTCTTT
CASSSRDSWTEAFF
>TRBV11-2|TRBJ2-5|NA|16|NA
TGTGCCAGCAGCTTAGATGGGGTAGACAGTCTCAAGACCCAGTACTTC
CASSLDGVDSLKTQYF
>TRBV12-3/TRBV12-4|TRBJ1-3|few|12|NA
TGTGCCAGCAGTTTTAGTTTAGACACCATATATTTT
CASSFSLDTIYF
>TRBV7-9|TRBJ1-2|NA|19|TRBD1
TGTGCCAGCAGCTTAGAACATGCGGCAGGGGGCAACGGTAACTATGGCTACACCTTC
CASSLEHAAGGNGNYGYTF
>TRBV24-1|TRBJ2-7|NA|15|TRBD1
TGTGCCACCAGTGAAGGGACAGGGAGCTCCTACGAGCAGTACTTC
CATSEGTGSSYEQYF
>TRBV29-1|TRBJ2-2|NA|15|TRBD1
TGCAGCGTTGAAGGCCTTGGACAGGGGAGCGGGGAGCTGTTTTTT
CSVEGLGQGSGELFF
>TRBV28|TRBJ1-5|NA|14|NA
TGTGCCAGCAGTTTAACGATTCCTGAGCAGCCCCAGCATTTT
CASSLTIPEQPQHF
>TRBV5-8|TRBJ1-4|NA|14|TRBD1
TGTGCCAGCAGCCCGCGGACAGGGAGGGAAAAACTGTTTTTT
CASSPRTGREKLFF
>TRBV30|TRBJ1-1|NA|15|TRBD1
TGTGCCTGGAGTCCTCTTGACAGGGGGAACACTGAAGCTTTCTTT
CAWSPLDRGNTEAFF
>TRBV5-1|TRBJ1-2|NA|13|NA
TGCGCCAGCAGCCCGACAGGCCCCAATGGCTACACCTTC
CASSPTGPNGYTF
>TRBV19|TRBJ2-3|NA|17|TRBD2
TGTGCCAGTAGTATAGATTCCTCTAGCGGGTACCCAGATACGCAGTATTTT
CASSIDSSSGYPDTQYF
>TRBV11-2|TRBJ1-6|once|14|TRBD1
TGTGCCAGCAGTGAACAGGGGGCGGGCTCACCCCTCCACTTT
CASSEQGAGSPLHF
>TRBV2|TRBJ1-4|NA|14|NA
TGTGCCAGCAGTGGACAACCCGATAATGAAAAACTGTTTTTT
CASSGQPDNEKLFF
>TRBV2|TRBJ1-1|few|15|NA
TGTGCCAGCAGTGGAGTCGGGGGATCCCTCGCTGAAGCTTTCTTT
CASSGVGGSLAEAFF
>TRBV3-1/TRBV3-2|TRBJ2-3|once|16|NA
TGTGCCAGCAGCCAATTTCTCGGAGAATCGACAGATACGCAGTATTTT
CASSQFLGESTDTQYF
>TRBV18|TRBJ2-2|NA|17|TRBD1
TGTGCCAGCTCACCACTCCTTGACAGGGCGAACACCGGGGAGCTGTTTTTT
CASSPLLDRANTGELFF
>TRBV5-1|TRBJ2-1|NA|15|TRBD2
TGCGCCAGCAGCTTGGCATTAGCGGGAGCCAATGAGCAGTTCTTC
CASSLALAGANEQFF
>TRBV19|TRBJ2-7|few|14|NA
TGTGCCAGTAGTATTTCTAGGGAGTCCTACGAGCAGTACTTC
CASSISRESYEQYF
>TRBV7-8|TRBJ1-6|NA|12|NA
TGTGCCAGCAGCTTAGATACTGGACCCCTCCACTTT
CASSLDTGPLHF
>TRBV9|TRBJ2-3|NA|13|NA
TGTGCCAGCAAGAAGGGACACACAGATACGCAGTATTTT
CASKKGHTDTQYF
>TRBV3-1/TRBV3-2|TRBJ2-7|NA|18|TRBD2
TGTGCCAGCAGCCACCCCGCGAAGACTAGCGGGACTCATAACGAGCAGTACTTC
CASSHPAKTSGTHNEQYF
>TRBV4-1|TRBJ2-3|NA|17|TRBD2
TGCGCCAGCAGCCAAGAGGGGAAAACGGGAGGGCGTAATACGCAGTATTTT
CASSQEGKTGGRNTQYF